This TCR beta chain was observed in a study of regulatory T cells in long-lasting Graves disease. Time point noted: newly diagnosed GD, antithyroid drugs for less than 3 months. Extracted PBMC RNA gave rise to the TCR library. The CDR3 contains 14 residues. The ends were cut back, 1 base at V and 3 bases at J, with 8 bases in the middle. CDR1 and CDR2 (germline): MGHRA, YSYEKL. For TCR beta, libraries came from iRepertoire HTBI primers and Arm-PCR of CDR3 regions. MiXCR, run by TCRdb on the multiplex PCR reads, gives a single entry per CDR3 protein. The sample contains roughly 560,000 distinct CDR3 sequences, 9.5% to 15% of which appear only once. In its sample, this clonotype was seen a few times. The same sample was also studied in work on T cells in Graves' hyperthyroidism and ophthalmopathy.

This TCR came from a woman aged 25 to 39 with Graves disease. The V call is TRBV4-1, the J call TRBJ2-3; no clear D. This sample comprised peripheral blood mononuclear cells (PBMCs), obtained at new diagnosis, from a patient treated with antithyroid drugs. The DNA for the CDR3 is TGCGCCAGCAGCCAAGTTCTACTGACAGATACGCAGTATTTT. It translates to CASSQVLLTDTQYF.